This record covers a single T cell receptor beta chain. PCR involved 60 Vbeta and 13 Jbeta primers. Method: immunoSEQ multiplex PCR; TCRdb's copy keeps in-frame clones and lacks some. This sample's clone table lists some 51,000 clones. This CDR3 has 17 amino acids. CDR1 and CDR2 from the germline V gene are SGHNT and YYREEE (reference sequence). Trimming took 4 bases from V and 6 from J; bases not matched to a gene: 14. This specimen comes from a study of cytomegalovirus exposure and HLA in healthy donors. This sequence was found in a man over 45 in good health and CMV-seropositive. The specimen sequenced was PBMCs. V is TRBV5-4 and J is TRBJ2-7; 12 bases align to TRBD2. CDR3: CASSTGLAGSPSSEQYF. The CDR3 region has the DNA TGTGCCAGCAGCACCGGACTAGCGGGAAGCCCTTCGAGCGAGCAGTACTTC.